The 5 T cell receptor beta chains listed next were all sequenced from one sample in a study of blood T cell repertoires in COVID-19. Generated by immunoSEQ multiplex PCR, the TCRdb table keeps only in-frame clones and is missing some. The sample holds tens of thousands of clones, 87% seen once. Sample: peripheral blood. The source of these receptors is a man older than 75 with active COVID-19.

The chain links TRBV13 to TRBJ2-7; maybe TRBD1 (6 bases). CDR1 and CDR2 (germline): PRHDT, FYEKMQ (reference sequence). The CDR3 totals 15 residues. The V and J ends lost 3 bases and 4 bases respectively, with 16 bases between them. CDR3 sequence (DNA): TGTGCCAGCAGCTTTTCAGGGGAAGGTACGTACGAGCAGTACTTC. This sequence encodes CASSFSGEGTYEQYF.

This chain links TRBV24-1 with TRBJ2-5; 10 bases are a match to TRBD1. This CDR3 region has 20 residues. Trimming removed 3 bases from V and 1 base from J; junction bases left unmatched: 16. CDR1 KGHDR and CDR2 SFDVKD come from the germline V gene. CDR3 nucleotide sequence: TGTGCCACCAGTGATCAGTGGGGGAAGCGGACAGGGGGAGGCCAAGAGACCCAGTACTTC. Its protein is CATSDQWGKRTGGGQETQYF.

The CDR3 protein is CASSLHPTSSYNEQFF. In DNA, the CDR3 is TGCGCCAGCAGCTTGCATCCAACTAGCTCCTACAATGAGCAGTTCTTC. This sequence joins TRBV5-1 and TRBJ2-1; TRBD2 might be the D (5 bases). Germline V CDR1 and CDR2: SGHRS, YFSETQ. The V and J ends lost 1 base and 0 bases respectively, with 11 bases between them. This CDR3 is 16 amino acids long.

The V call is TRBV5-1, the J call TRBJ2-2, with D possibly matching TRBD2 (5 bases). The germline CDR1 and CDR2 sequences are SGHRS and YFSETQ. V gave up 1 base and J gave up 5 bases, with 12 bases separating them. The CDR3 consists of 15 residues. CDR3 protein: CASSLIAGRTGELFF. Here the CDR3 DNA reads TGCGCCAGCAGCTTGATCGCGGGCCGTACCGGGGAGCTGTTTTTT.

CDR3 DNA: TGCGCCAGCAGCCAATCAGGGTTGGCTGGCTACACCTTC. Its translation is CASSQSGLAGYTF. This chain joins TRBV4-3 and TRBJ1-2; a weak D match, TRBD1 (5 bases). This CDR3 region has 13 residues. The germline V gene has CDR1 LGHNA and CDR2 YSLEER. Trimming shortened V by 2 bases and J by 7 bases, and 11 bases separated the two germline ends.